These T cell receptor beta chains were read from a single sample in a study of blood T cells in healthy people across ages. TCRdb called the 5' RACE reads again in MiXCR, with one record for every CDR3 protein. The table shows around 870,000 distinct CDR3 sequences, with 29% occurring only once. The sequenced sample was blood. Source of these receptors: a woman aged 80 or over in good health. The CDR3 runs from the conserved cysteine through the conserved F or W. Each record gives: V gene, D gene, clone size, J gene, CDR3 DNA, CDR3 protein. The D gene is left open where the match is weak. Clone size is not always given. Where it is, it says once, few, many or a class for expanded clones.

TRBV29-1	-	many	TRBJ1-2	TGCAGCGTTGAAGGGGTCGGAAGTTATGGCTACACCTTC	CSVEGVGSYGYTF
TRBV24-1	TRBD2	-	TRBJ2-5	TGTGCCACCAGTGATTCGCGCCCGGGGACAGCCGGACTAGCGGGGGGTAATTTGGCCCAGTACTTC	CATSDSRPGTAGLAGGNLAQYF
TRBV6-1	-	-	TRBJ1-2	TGTGCCAGCAGTGAAATCGTGGTTAACTATGGCTACGCCTTC	CASSEIVVNYGYAF
TRBV15	TRBD1	many	TRBJ2-7	TGTGCCACCAGCAGAGGACTCGCAGGGGGCACGGGGCCAGTGCAGTACTTC	CATSRGLAGGTGPVQYF
TRBV7-2	-	-	TRBJ1-6	TGTGCCAGCAGCTCGATGGGGGGGAGAAATTCACCCCTCCACTTT	CASSSMGGRNSPLHF
TRBV5-1	-	many	TRBJ1-2	TGCGCCAGCAGCTCAGCCAGGGGACCTGGGAATGGCTACACCTTC	CASSSARGPGNGYTF
TRBV2	-	few	TRBJ2-7	TGTGCCAGCAGTGTCAGTCACCCCACGGGCGAGCAGTACTTC	CASSVSHPTGEQYF
TRBV20-1	TRBD1	-	TRBJ2-3	TGCAGTGCTAGACCCGGGACAGTACCCACAGATACGCAGTATTTT	CSARPGTVPTDTQYF
TRBV2	-	many	TRBJ2-6	TGTGCCAGCAGTGAAGGAGCAGGGGCGAGCTCTGGGGCCAACGTCCTGACTTTC	CASSEGAGASSGANVLTF
TRBV6-6	-	few	TRBJ1-2	TGTGCCAGCAAGGGAGGGGGCTACACCTTC	CASKGGGYTF
TRBV5-1	TRBD1	-	TRBJ1-1	TGCGCCAGCAGCGAACAGGGGCGGCGAACTGAAGCTTTCTTT	CASSEQGRRTEAFF
TRBV20-1	TRBD1	-	TRBJ1-1	TGCAGTGCTAGCCAACAGGGGGCTGTCACTGAAGCTTTCTTT	CSASQQGAVTEAFF
TRBV20-1	TRBD1	-	TRBJ1-5	TGCAGTGCAACGACAGGGGTTGGTGGCAATCAGCCCCAGCATTTT	CSATTGVGGNQPQHF
TRBV6-1	-	many	TRBJ2-5	TGTGCCAGCAGTAAGACTAGACCAGAGACCCAGTACTTC	CASSKTRPETQYF
TRBV20-1	-	many	TRBJ2-1	TGCAGTGTTTCTCGGGTAAATGAGCAGTTCTTC	CSVSRVNEQFF
TRBV5-1	-	few	TRBJ2-5	TGCGCCAGCAGCTTGCCACCCCCCGCGGAGACCCAGTACTTC	CASSLPPPAETQYF
TRBV4-2	TRBD1	-	TRBJ2-7	TGTGCCAGCAGCCAAGGGACAGGGGCCCCCTCCTACGAGCAGTACTTC	CASSQGTGAPSYEQYF
TRBV6-5	-	-	TRBJ1-1	TGTGACAGCAGTTCCGTTAACACTGAAGCTTTCTTT	CDSSSVNTEAFF
TRBV20-1	TRBD2	once	TRBJ2-7	TGCAGTGCTAGATGGGGGGGATCCTACAATGAGCAGTACTTC	CSARWGGSYNEQYF
TRBV9	TRBD1	few	TRBJ1-1	TGTGCCAGCAGCGGACAGGGCGGAAGGACTGAAGCTTTCTTT	CASSGQGGRTEAFF
TRBV5-1	-	-	TRBJ1-1	TGCGCCAGCAGCTCGGGACAAGCCCCCATCAACACTGAAGCTTTCTTT	CASSSGQAPINTEAFF
TRBV11-2	TRBD2	many	TRBJ2-1	TGTGCCAGCAGCTTAGATAAAGCGGGGGCTTCCTACAATGAGCAGTTCTTC	CASSLDKAGASYNEQFF
TRBV7-9	-	few	TRBJ2-3	TGTGCCAGCAGCTCCAAATACAGGGTTGCGAATACGCAGTATTTT	CASSSKYRVANTQYF
TRBV6-2/TRBV6-3	-	many	TRBJ2-7	TGTGCCAGCAGTTACCCCATCTCCGGGTTCGGCTACGAGCAGTACTTC	CASSYPISGFGYEQYF
TRBV3-1	TRBD1	-	TRBJ1-5	TGTGCCAGCAGCCAAGATCAGGGGGGGGGCGTTTATCAGCCCCAGCATTTT	CASSQDQGGGVYQPQHF
TRBV5-1	-	few	TRBJ1-1	TGCGCCAGCAGCACCGGACAGATTGAAGCTTTCTTT	CASSTGQIEAFF
TRBV20-1	TRBD2	-	TRBJ2-3	TGCAGTGCTACAGGACTAGCGGGAGACGATACGCAGTATTTT	CSATGLAGDDTQYF
TRBV6-1	TRBD2	-	TRBJ2-1	TGTGCCAGCAGTGTAGGCGGGGGGGTCTCCTACAATGAGCAGTTCTTC	CASSVGGGVSYNEQFF
TRBV27	TRBD1	few	TRBJ2-7	TGTGCCAGCAGCCAAGGCGTAGGACAGGGGGCGAGAGAGCAGTACTTC	CASSQGVGQGAREQYF
TRBV3-1	-	many	TRBJ2-3	TGTGCCAGCAACCCGGGACCCAACACAGATACGCAGTATTTT	CASNPGPNTDTQYF
TRBV20-1	-	many	TRBJ1-2	TGCAGTGCTAGTTCCGGACAACACTATGGCTACACCTTC	CSASSGQHYGYTF
TRBV29-1	TRBD1	-	TRBJ2-5	TGCAGCGTTACAGGGGTCCAAGAGACCCAGTACTTC	CSVTGVQETQYF
TRBV3-1	TRBD2	few	TRBJ2-1	TGTGCCAGCAGCCAAGATCCCGGTGGCGGGGGGGCCGGTCTCGATGAGCAGTTCTTC	CASSQDPGGGGAGLDEQFF
TRBV6-2/TRBV6-3	-	many	TRBJ2-6	TGTGCCAGCAGCCCCCCCCGCGGGGCCAACGTCCTGACTTTC	CASSPPRGANVLTF
TRBV29-1	TRBD1	many	TRBJ1-1	TGCAGCGTAGATAGACAGGGGTGGTACACTGAAGCTTTCTTT	CSVDRQGWYTEAFF
TRBV6-2/TRBV6-3	-	many	TRBJ1-4	TGTGCCAGCAGTGATGCAACTAATGAAAAACTGTTTTTT	CASSDATNEKLFF
TRBV12-3/TRBV12-4	-	many	TRBJ2-3	TGTGCCAGCAGTTTCTCTCACCAGGGTACGCAGTATTTT	CASSFSHQGTQYF
TRBV7-9	TRBD2	many	TRBJ2-7	TGTGCCAGCAGCTTAGGAGCGGGGAACTCCTACGAGCAGTACTTC	CASSLGAGNSYEQYF
TRBV12-3/TRBV12-4	-	-	TRBJ2-1	TGTGCCAGCAGTCGGACAGTAAAAAACAATGAGCAGTTCTTC	CASSRTVKNNEQFF
TRBV25-1	-	many	TRBJ1-5	TGTGCCAGCAGTGAATATAGCGATCAGCCCCAGCATTTT	CASSEYSDQPQHF
TRBV7-8	TRBD2	many	TRBJ2-5	TGTGCCAGCAGCTTAAGAACTAGCGGGGTCCATGAGACCCAGTACTTC	CASSLRTSGVHETQYF
TRBV7-2	TRBD1	many	TRBJ2-3	TGTGCCAGCAGCTTACGGGACAGGGGCACCGAAACGCAGTATTTT	CASSLRDRGTETQYF
TRBV3-1	-	once	TRBJ1-1	TGTGCCAGCAGCCAACCCGGACCGGGCACTGAAGCTTTCTTT	CASSQPGPGTEAFF
TRBV7-2	-	many	TRBJ2-7	TGTGCCAGCAGCTTAGACGGGGGACTCACCTACGAGCAGTACTTC	CASSLDGGLTYEQYF
TRBV5-1	-	many	TRBJ1-2	TGCGCCAGCAGCTTGACAGCAGCCCATGGCTACACCTTC	CASSLTAAHGYTF